This T cell receptor beta chain was identified during a study of cytomegalovirus exposure and HLA in healthy donors. Both 60 Vbeta primers and 13 Jbeta primers went into the PCR. Repertoires were generated with immunoSEQ multiplex PCR, while TCRdb's copy carries only in-frame clones and drops some. The table lists fewer than 70,000 clones, about four fifths of them singletons. Germline V gene sequence: CDR1 GTSNPN, CDR2 SVGIG (reference sequence). V was trimmed by 0 bases and J by 6 bases, leaving 12 bases between them. The CDR3 spans 14 residues. Comment on this clone: The target antigen is unknown.

Study results and caveats: TCR sequences were mostly rare, though some public TCRs occurred in many donors.

This chain links TRBV30 with TRBJ1-5, with D possibly being TRBD1 (5 bases). Sequencing was carried out using PBMCs. This TCR came from a woman aged 35 to 49 in good health and CMV-seronegative. The CDR3 here is CAWSVGGGGQPQHF. The CDR3 region has the DNA TGTGCCTGGAGTGTAGGTGGGGGGGGTCAGCCCCAGCATTTT. The variable domain in full, with the rest retrieved from reference TRBV30 and TRBJ1-5, is SQTIHQWPATLVQPVGSPLSLECTVEGTSNPNLYWYRQAAGRGLQLLFYSVGIGQISSEVPQNLSASRPQDRQFILSSKKLLLSDSGFYLCAWSVGGGGQPQHFGDGTRLSIL.